This record covers a single TCR beta chain. Its target is unknown. This entry belongs to a study of T cell responses to AZD1222 COVID-19 vaccine. Study results and limitations: Repertoire sampling happened only post peak T cell response. Spike-specific TCR breadth and depth went up after people got two AZD1222 doses. Donor demographics were predominantly white British with a female majority; clonal diversity may be underestimated. Baseline seropositivity occurred in only 5 to 7 AZD1222 recipients.

TCRdb's table, derived via immunoSEQ multiplex PCR, lists solely in-frame clones and lacks some. This repertoire includes about 140,000 clones. V lost 5 bases, J lost 3 bases, and 10 bases lay in between. Germline assignment: CDR1 SGHTA and CDR2 FQGTGA. The CDR3 is 13 amino acids. This sequence joins TRBV7-3 and TRBJ1-1, with D possibly matching TRBD1 (6 bases). The sample consisted of peripheral blood. This clonotype originated in an adult in good health. The CDR3, as DNA: TGTGCCAGCAGCGTCAACAGGGACACTGAAGCTTTCTTT. Its protein product is CASSVNRDTEAFF.